These 23 T cell receptor beta chains share one sample of origin, sequenced in a study of blood T cells in healthy people across ages. The second PCR ran about 6 to 12 cycles with a sample-barcoded 5' primer and J-beta primers. TCRdb reanalysed the 5' RACE reads using MiXCR and keeps one entry per CDR3 protein. This table has about a million distinct CDR3 sequences, roughly 51% appearing once. Sequenced material: blood. The receptors stem from an older woman in good health.

This rearrangement joins TRBV7-6 to TRBJ2-3, with 14 bases that match TRBD2. V lost 4 bases, J lost 10 bases, and 7 bases stayed unmatched. The CDR3 length is 15 residues. Germline V gives CDR1 SGHVS, CDR2 FNYEAQ. CDR3 nucleotides: TGTGCCAGCAGCTCGGGACTAGCGGGAGTAAACGCGCAGTATTTT. Protein product: CASSSGLAGVNAQYF.

This chain uses TRBV20-1 with TRBJ2-3; D is possibly TRBD2 (5 bases). Germline-derived CDR1 and CDR2 are DFQATT and SNEGSKA (reference sequence). Trimming left V 3 bases short and J 1 base short, with 20 bases between. The CDR3 sequence is 17 residues long. DNA for the CDR3: TGCAGTGCTAGGCCCGGGGTCAAAAAAAGAGGCACAGATACGCAGTATTTT. It encodes CSARPGVKKRGTDTQYF.

The table lists this clonotype with a few counts. The gene calls are TRBV20-1 and TRBJ2-7; D is unclear. V lost 5 bases to trimming and J lost 0 bases, with 11 bases between them. The CDR3 consists of 13 residues. Per germline, CDR1 DFQATT and CDR2 SNEGSKA (reference sequence). The CDR3 loop is CSAPRLYSYEQYF. The CDR3 DNA reads TGCAGTGCTCCCAGACTCTACTCCTACGAGCAGTACTTC.

This clonotype appeared many times. The gene calls are TRBV7-2 and TRBJ1-2; D gene ambiguous. Trimming stripped 3 bases from V and 7 bases from J, with 15 bases between. CDR1 is SGHTA, CDR2 FQGNSA, per germline. This CDR3 spans 14 amino acids. The CDR3 sequence: CASSFTNTPLGYTF. The DNA of the CDR3 is TGTGCCAGCAGCTTTACCAACACCCCTCTTGGCTACACCTTC.

J is TRBJ2-7 and V is TRBV20-1; no reliable D call. The V end was cut by 6 bases, the J end by 6 bases, with 21 bases between. Germline values: CDR1 DFQATT, CDR2 SNEGSKA (reference sequence). The CDR3 extends over 14 amino acids. The CDR3 DNA is TGCAGTGCCTTAGCCATGCCACTCTTAGGCGAGCAGTACTTC. Protein sequence: CSALAMPLLGEQYF.

The CDR3 nucleotides are TGTGCCAGCAGCTCGTCCCCTAGTGGGAGAGATACGCAGTATTTT. This encodes CASSSSPSGRDTQYF. V gene TRBV5-5 combines with J gene TRBJ2-3, with D possibly matching TRBD2 (5 bases). CDR1 and CDR2 from the germline V gene are SGHKS and YYEKEE (reference sequence). The CDR3 is 15 amino acids. The V gene lost 3 bases and the J gene lost 5 bases, with 16 bases spanning the gap.

This clonotype was observed a few times. The chain combines TRBV20-1 with TRBJ2-1; D may be TRBD1 or TRBD2 (5 bases each). The V and J ends lost 6 bases and 9 bases respectively, with 24 bases between them. CDR3 length: 15 amino acids. CDR1 is DFQATT, CDR2 SNEGSKA, per germline (reference sequence). CDR3 protein: CSANTGDLLDGEQFF. CDR3 nucleotide sequence: TGCAGTGCCAACACCGGGGACCTGCTAGATGGTGAGCAGTTCTTC.

This clonotype was recorded a few times. The V call is TRBV15, the J call TRBJ2-5, with D maybe TRBD1 (5 bases). The CDR3 contains 13 residues. CDR1 is LNHNV, CDR2 YYDKDF, per germline (reference sequence). The V end lost 3 bases, the J end lost 4 bases, and 9 bases lay between the germline ends. In DNA, the CDR3 is TGTGCCACCAGCAGGGGCCAGGGAGAGACCCAGTACTTC. This encodes CATSRGQGETQYF.

The chain is built from TRBV18 and TRBJ2-7, with a possible D match to TRBD2 (5 bases). This CDR3 is built from 14 residues. V lost 6 bases to trimming and J lost 3 bases, with 15 bases between them. Germline V gives CDR1 KGHSH, CDR2 LQKENI. The CDR3 is CASSPPDGIYEQYF. The CDR3 DNA reads as TGTGCCAGCTCGCCCCCAGACGGGATCTACGAGCAGTACTTC.

This clonotype appeared once. The chain couples TRBV7-2 to TRBJ2-3; possibly TRBD2 for D (7 bases). Germline V lookup: CDR1 SGHTA, CDR2 FQGNSA. Trimming pared 2 bases from V and 2 bases from J, leaving 17 bases between. The CDR3 length is 17 residues. DNA for the CDR3: TGTGCCAGCAGCTTAAGGTGGGCGGGGGCATCCACAGATACGCAGTATTTT. As protein: CASSLRWAGASTDTQYF.

Worth noting for this clonotype: The germline gene is not matched at one end of the junction; a read error may be the cause. The chain recombines TRBV19 with TRBJ2-5; D gene ambiguous. The CDR3 runs 13 residues. Looked up from germline, CDR1 is LNHDA and CDR2 is SQIVND (reference sequence). The CDR3 reads CASSKGREEAQYF. In DNA, the CDR3 is TGTGCCAGTAGTAAAGGACGCGAAGAGGCCCAGTACTTC.

This chain's CDR3 is CASNEAGGRNTGELFF. CDR3 coding DNA: TGTGCCAGCAACGAAGCGGGAGGGCGAAACACCGGGGAGCTGTTTTTT. This chain connects TRBV12-3 or TRBV12-4 to TRBJ2-2; TRBD2 agrees at 10 bases. CDR3 length: 16 residues. V trimming: 7 bases; J trimming: 2 bases; junction bases outside the gene matches: 7.

This clonotype was recorded a few times. This chain joins TRBV7-2 and TRBJ2-3, with 7 bases aligning to TRBD2. Trimming cost V 4 bases and J 10 bases; bases outside gene matches: 8. The germline CDR1 and CDR2 sequences are SGHTA and FQGNSA. This CDR3 is built from 13 residues. The CDR3 DNA sequence: TGTGCCAGCAGCTCCGAGACTAGCTTGGCGCAGTATTTT. Protein sequence: CASSSETSLAQYF.

This clonotype was counted at least ten times. This CDR3 is CSVKVGSYEQYF. The CDR3 bases are TGCAGCGTTAAGGTCGGCTCCTACGAGCAGTACTTC. The rearrangement joins TRBV29-1 to TRBJ2-7; D gene uncertain. The germline CDR1 and CDR2 sequences are SQVTM and ANQGSEA. There are 12 residues in the CDR3. V dropped 5 bases and J dropped 0 bases, with 8 bases sitting between them.

The chain combines TRBV27 with TRBJ2-2; the D gene is possibly TRBD2 (6 bases). V was trimmed by 3 bases and J by 2 bases, leaving 10 bases between them. The germline V gene encodes CDR1 MNHEY and CDR2 SMNVEV (reference sequence). This CDR3 comprises 15 residues. The CDR3 reads CASSLGGINTGELFF. The CDR3 DNA sequence: TGTGCCAGCAGTTTGGGCGGGATTAACACCGGGGAGCTGTTTTTT.

The rearrangement links TRBV6-6 to TRBJ2-7; 9 bases match TRBD1. V was clipped by 1 base and J by 5 bases; unmatched bases: 6. The CDR3 spans 15 residues. The germline V gene has CDR1 MNHNY and CDR2 SVGAGI (reference sequence). The CDR3 spells CASSYYRDRVDEQYF. CDR3 nucleotides: TGTGCCAGCAGTTACTACCGGGACAGGGTAGACGAGCAGTACTTC.

This chain uses TRBV20-1 with TRBJ2-5; D is undetermined. The CDR3 length is 13 residues. The germline gives CDR1 DFQATT, CDR2 SNEGSKA (reference sequence). V was pared by 6 bases and J by 5 bases, with 16 bases between. CDR3 amino acids: CSALRTGVETQYF. The CDR3 DNA reads as TGCAGTGCCCTCAGGACGGGTGTCGAGACCCAGTACTTC.

The chain joins TRBV4-2 to TRBJ2-4, with a weak D call TRBD1 (6 bases). The last part of the DNA fits TRBJ2-7 better; the J call may be wrong. CDR1 LGHNA and CDR2 YNFKEQ come from the germline V gene. The CDR3 runs to 16 residues. CDR3 region: CASRGGRHSALDEQYF. The CDR3 DNA is TGTGCCAGCAGAGGGGGTAGACATAGCGCGCTAGACGAGCAGTACTTC.

This clonotype showed up just a few times. The rearrangement joins TRBV4-2 to TRBJ2-7; TRBD1 matches 7 bases. V was clipped by 0 bases and J by 1 base; unmatched bases: 6. This CDR3 region has 16 residues. Germline V gives CDR1 LGHNA, CDR2 YNFKEQ. The CDR3 protein is CASSQDRRQGSYEQYF. CDR3 DNA sequence: TGTGCCAGCAGCCAAGATCGGAGACAGGGTTCCTACGAGCAGTACTTC.

The V and J genes are TRBV7-2 and TRBJ2-3; possibly TRBD2 for D (6 bases). The CDR3 spans 18 residues. Germline CDR1 is SGHTA and CDR2 is FQGNSA. Trimming took 5 bases from V and 0 from J, leaving 21 bases between them. The CDR3 reads CASSPRRRAGRSTDTQYF. The CDR3 DNA is TGTGCCAGCAGCCCAAGGAGGAGAGCGGGTCGTAGCACAGATACGCAGTATTTT.

In nucleotides, the CDR3 is TGTGCCAGCAGTGTCGTAGCGGACAGACGCACAGATACGCAGTATTTT. Translation: CASSVVADRRTDTQYF. The rearrangement joins TRBV25-1 to TRBJ2-3; D is tentatively TRBD1 or TRBD2 (6 bases each). The CDR3 loop spans 16 amino acids. The V and J ends lost 4 bases and 1 base respectively, with 15 bases between them. Per the germline V gene, CDR1 is MGHDK and CDR2 is SYGVNS.

V and J are TRBV6-5 and TRBJ2-5; 8 bases line up with TRBD1. The J segment lost 5 bases and the V segment lost 6 bases, leaving 5 bases of the junction unmatched. The CDR3 runs 13 residues. Germline V gene lookup returns CDR1 MNHEY and CDR2 SVGAGI. CDR3 region: CASSWTGSETQYF. CDR3 in DNA: TGTGCCAGCAGCTGGACAGGGTCCGAGACCCAGTACTTC.

The chain joins TRBV3-1 to TRBJ2-7; perhaps TRBD2 as D (5 bases). V lost 4 bases, J lost 7 bases, and 20 bases lay in between. The CDR3 runs 15 residues. CDR1 is LGHDT and CDR2 is YNNKEL in the germline V gene (reference sequence). The CDR3 loop reads CASSLLPDSPGEQYF. The DNA for the CDR3 is TGTGCCAGCAGCCTACTCCCGGACTCACCGGGGGAGCAGTACTTC.